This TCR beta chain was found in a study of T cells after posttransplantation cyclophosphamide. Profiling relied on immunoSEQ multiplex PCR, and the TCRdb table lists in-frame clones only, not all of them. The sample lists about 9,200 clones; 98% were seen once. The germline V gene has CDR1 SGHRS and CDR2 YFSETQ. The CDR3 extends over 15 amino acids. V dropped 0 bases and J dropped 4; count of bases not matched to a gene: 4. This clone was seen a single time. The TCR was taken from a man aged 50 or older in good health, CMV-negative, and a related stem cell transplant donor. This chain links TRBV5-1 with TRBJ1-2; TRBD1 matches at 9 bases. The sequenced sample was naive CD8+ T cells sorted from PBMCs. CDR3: CASSLDRGPVYGYTF. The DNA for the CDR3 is TGCGCCAGCAGCTTGGACAGGGGGCCTGTCTATGGCTACACCTTC.